This is a list of T cell receptor beta chains from one sample in a study of cytomegalovirus exposure and HLA in healthy donors. Data came from immunoSEQ multiplex PCR; TCRdb stores just in-frame clones and leaves some out. The sample contains under 85,000 clones, 75% to 80% of which appear only once. Sequencing was done on a sample of PBMCs. These receptors were taken from a man between 18 and 35 years old in good health and CMV-seronegative. CDR3s include the opening cysteine and the closing phenylalanine or tryptophan. D genes are given only for firm matches. Where a row states a size, it is once, few, many or the class of an expanded clone; other rows omit it.

V gene,clone size,J gene,D gene,CDR3 DNA,CDR3 protein
TRBV6-1,few,TRBJ2-5,TRBD1,TGTGCCAGCAGTGACAGACAGGGGCTAAGGACCCAGTACTTC,CASSDRQGLRTQYF
TRBV11-2,.,TRBJ2-1,TRBD1,TGTGCCAGCACCCGGACAGGGAGCAATGAGCAGTTCTTC,CASTRTGSNEQFF
TRBV5-8,.,TRBJ1-2,.,TGTGCCAGCAGCTTGGGTTGGCAGACAAGTTATGGCTACACCTTC,CASSLGWQTSYGYTF
TRBV18,few,TRBJ1-3,TRBD1,TGTGCCAGCTCACCAAGGACAGGCAACTCTGGAAACACCATATATTTT,CASSPRTGNSGNTIYF
TRBV7-2,.,TRBJ1-6,TRBD1,TGTGCCAGCAGCCAACAGGGGTTACTCCTCCACTTT,CASSQQGLLLHF
TRBV5-5,.,TRBJ2-4,.,TGTGCCAGCAGCTTTATGGGGCGCACTCAGTACTTC,CASSFMGRTQYF
TRBV5-5,.,TRBJ2-3,TRBD2,TGTGCCAGCAGCCTTCTAGCGGGGGCGACAGATACGCAGTATTTT,CASSLLAGATDTQYF
TRBV11-1,.,TRBJ2-3,.,TGTGCCAGCAGCTTAGTAGGGGGGGGTGGGGCAGATACGCAGTATTTT,CASSLVGGGGADTQYF
TRBV10-2,.,TRBJ1-5,.,TGCGCCAGCAGTGGACAGATTAGCAATCAGCCCCAGCATTTT,CASSGQISNQPQHF
TRBV13,.,TRBJ1-2,.,TGTGCCAGCAGCTTAGAAAGTCGGGGCTACACCTTC,CASSLESRGYTF
TRBV11-2,.,TRBJ1-2,TRBD1,TGTGCCAGCAGCTTAATGCGCGGGACAGGCCATGGCTACACCTTC,CASSLMRGTGHGYTF
TRBV5-4,few,TRBJ2-5,TRBD1,TGTGCCAGCAGCTCGGAAAGGACAGGGGGGGAGACCCAGTACTTC,CASSSERTGGETQYF
TRBV13,.,TRBJ2-7,TRBD1,TGTGCCAGCAGCTTAGCCGACAGGGCGTACGAGCAGTACTTC,CASSLADRAYEQYF
TRBV6-5,once,TRBJ1-2,.,TGTGCCAGCAGTCGGTCAACTAACTATGGCTACACCTTC,CASSRSTNYGYTF
TRBV6-1,.,TRBJ1-1,TRBD1,TGTGCCAGCAGGACCTGGACAGGGAAAAACACTGAAGCTTTCTTT,CASRTWTGKNTEAFF
TRBV9,.,TRBJ2-4,.,TGTGCCAGCAGCGTAGGATGGGGGCGAGTAAACATTCAGTACTTC,CASSVGWGRVNIQYF
TRBV6-4,few,TRBJ2-2,TRBD1,TGTGCCAGCAGTGACTTGGACAGGGGGAACACCGGGGAGCTGTTTTTT,CASSDLDRGNTGELFF
TRBV7-8,.,TRBJ1-1,.,TGTGCCAGCAGCTCAGCTACAGGGCGCACTGAAGCTTTCTTT,CASSSATGRTEAFF
TRBV10-3,.,TRBJ1-2,TRBD1,TGTGCCATCAGTGAGACGGACAGGGCCGGCTATGGCTACACCTTC,CAISETDRAGYGYTF
TRBV14,.,TRBJ2-2,TRBD2,TGTGCCAGCAGCCAAGGGTTGGTGCGGGGGGGGAACACCGGGGAGCTGTTTTTT,CASSQGLVRGGNTGELFF
TRBV7-9,.,TRBJ1-1,.,TGTGCCAGCAGGGGAGGGGGGGGGCAGGCTGAAGCTTTCTTT,CASRGGGGQAEAFF
TRBV11-2,few,TRBJ2-5,TRBD2,TGTGCCAGCAGCCCTAGCGGACAAGAGACCCAGTACTTC,CASSPSGQETQYF
TRBV5-1,.,TRBJ2-1,.,TGCGCCAGCAGCTTGCCTAGCTCCTACAATGAGCAGTTCTTC,CASSLPSSYNEQFF
TRBV4-1,.,TRBJ1-3,.,TGCGCCAGCAGCCACCCCGGAGGAGGGTATGGAAACACCATATATTTT,CASSHPGGGYGNTIYF
TRBV11-2,.,TRBJ1-3,.,TGTGCCAGCAGCCGGGAGTTCTCTGGAAACACCATATATTTT,CASSREFSGNTIYF
TRBV9,once,TRBJ2-3,TRBD2,TGTGCCAGCAGCCTCCAACCGGGGGGGACTGCCCCAGATACGCAGTATTTT,CASSLQPGGTAPDTQYF
TRBV7-9,few,TRBJ2-2,.,TGTGCCAGCAGCTCCACGAAGACAGACACCAACACCGGGGAGCTGTTTTTT,CASSSTKTDTNTGELFF
TRBV7-9,.,TRBJ2-5,TRBD1,TGTGCCAGTACCGGGACAGGGGGCGGTGAGACCCAGTACTTC,CASTGTGGGETQYF
TRBV4-2,few,TRBJ2-5,TRBD1,TGTGCCAGCAGCCCGCCTTACCCGGGACAGCCCCAAGAGACCCAGTACTTC,CASSPPYPGQPQETQYF
TRBV28,.,TRBJ1-5,TRBD1,TGTGCCAGCAGTACGGTGGGACAGGGGGCGGGCAATCAGCCCCAGCATTTT,CASSTVGQGAGNQPQHF
TRBV5-4,.,TRBJ1-2,TRBD1,TGTGCCAGCAGCTTGGCCGGGGGCAGGGGGCGAGGGATCTATGGCTACACCTTC,CASSLAGGRGRGIYGYTF
TRBV7-2,.,TRBJ1-2,.,TGTGCCAGCAGCCTCCGTGTAGTTGGGGGCGGGTTTGGCTACACCTTC,CASSLRVVGGGFGYTF
TRBV7-8,once,TRBJ2-2,.,TGTGCCAGCAGGGTACCGGGGGTGCGAACCGGGGAGCTGTTTTTT,CASRVPGVRTGELFF
TRBV10-1,once,TRBJ2-5,.,TGCGCCAGCAGCTCTCCAGACAGACTTCAAGAGACCCAGTACTTC,CASSSPDRLQETQYF
TRBV19,.,TRBJ1-1,TRBD1,TGTGCCAGTAGTACCTCGGACAGGGGGGCTTTCTTT,CASSTSDRGAFF
TRBV30,.,TRBJ2-7,TRBD1,TGTGCCTGGAGTAACGGACAGGGTAGCGAGCAGTACTTC,CAWSNGQGSEQYF
TRBV6-1,.,TRBJ1-1,.,TGTGCCAGCATTCCAAGGAGGAGTGATGAAGCTTTCTTT,CASIPRRSDEAFF
TRBV7-9,.,TRBJ2-7,.,TGTGCCAGCAGACAAACAGGTTACAACTCCTACGAGCAGTACTTC,CASRQTGYNSYEQYF
TRBV7-9,.,TRBJ2-7,TRBD1,TGTGCCAGCAGCCCCGGGACAGGAGGGCAGTACTTC,CASSPGTGGQYF
TRBV19,.,TRBJ1-3,.,TGTGCCAGCATAGGAGTGGACAGAATCTCTGGAAACACCATATATTTT,CASIGVDRISGNTIYF
TRBV25-1,.,TRBJ1-6,TRBD1,TGTGCCAGCAGTGACCGACAGGGGACTTCACCCCTCCACTTT,CASSDRQGTSPLHF
TRBV5-4,few,TRBJ1-1,TRBD1,TGTGCCAGCAGCCCCGGGACAGGGAGAACTGAAGCTTTCTTT,CASSPGTGRTEAFF
TRBV28,few,TRBJ1-2,.,TGTGCCAGCAGTTTGGGCCTCAACTATGGCTACACCTTC,CASSLGLNYGYTF
TRBV10-3,.,TRBJ2-5,TRBD1,TGTGCCATCAGGGATGCCGGGACAGGGGGAGGAGAGACCCAGTACTTC,CAIRDAGTGGGETQYF
TRBV5-1,.,TRBJ1-6,.,TGCGCCAGCAGCTTGGGATCAGGGATGGGTAATTCACCCCTCCACTTT,CASSLGSGMGNSPLHF
TRBV5-4,.,TRBJ1-2,.,TGTGCCAGCAGCTTGCGGTTCGCAAGGATCCCTCTATCCTCGGCGGGAAGAGCCTTC,CASSLRFARIPLSSAGRAF
TRBV19,once,TRBJ2-2,TRBD1,TGTGCCAGTATCCTGGCAGGGGGGAACACCGGGGAGCTGTTTTTT,CASILAGGNTGELFF
TRBV2,.,TRBJ1-2,TRBD1,TGTGCCAGCATCCCCCGGACAGGTGCCAACTATGGCTACACCTTC,CASIPRTGANYGYTF
TRBV2,.,TRBJ1-1,.,TGTGCCAGCAGTGCTTACAGCCGTTTTGAAGCTTTCTTT,CASSAYSRFEAFF
TRBV9,.,TRBJ2-2,TRBD1,TGTGCCAGCAGCGTCCAACAGGGGCCGAACACCGGGGAGCTGTTTTTT,CASSVQQGPNTGELFF
TRBV30,.,TRBJ2-2,TRBD2,TGTGCCTGGAGTGTACGGGGCGGGGGGGTATCAGGGGAGCTGTTTTTT,CAWSVRGGGVSGELFF
TRBV20-1,.,TRBJ2-5,.,TGCAGTGCTAAGCGGCAAGAGACCCAGTACTTC,CSAKRQETQYF
TRBV19,.,TRBJ1-3,TRBD1,TGTGCCAGTAGTATCCTGCGGCCAGGGGGACCCTCGTCCTCTGGAAACACCATATATTTT,CASSILRPGGPSSSGNTIYF
TRBV10-3,.,TRBJ2-6,TRBD1,TGTGCCATCAGTGAGTCGACAGGGGGTTACTCTGGGGCCAACGTCCTGACTTTC,CAISESTGGYSGANVLTF